This entry features one TCR beta chain sequence. An end of the junction does not agree with germline; a read error may underlie this. This specimen belongs to a study of CD8+CD57+ T cells in acquired aplastic anemia. The study profiled TCR beta VDJ and CDR3 using genomic DNA as template. TCRdb called the reads again in MiXCR, with one record for every CDR3 protein. The sample lists under 200,000 distinct CDR3 sequences, around three fifths occurring once. There are 18 residues in the CDR3. The V gene's germline CDR1 is LGHDT and CDR2 YNNKEL (reference sequence). This clonotype was obtained from a human donor with severe aplastic anemia or a healthy control (not recorded which). J is TRBJ1-1 and V is TRBV3-1; possible D gene TRBD1, 5 bases. Sequenced: sorted CD4+, CD8+, or CD8+CD57+ T cells (not recorded which) from PBMCs. The CDR3: CASSPGLANTGVDTEAFF. The CDR3 nucleotides are TGCGCCAGCAGCCCGGGACTAGCGAACACCGGGGTAGATACTGAAGCTTTCTTT.